A selection of T cell receptor beta chains follows, all from one sample in a study of monozygotic twins with inflammatory bowel disease. TCRdb reanalyzed the 5' RACE reads, giving one entry per CDR3 protein sequence and no DNA. This table lists approximately 160,000 distinct CDR3 sequences. Specimen: blood. These TCRs come from a human donor with ulcerative colitis or Crohn's disease, or a healthy co-twin of an affected twin (not recorded which). Both conserved end residues are part of each CDR3. Clone size is given for some rows only: seen once, a few or many times, or a class if the clone is expanded.

size	V	J	CDR3
NA	TRBV25-1	TRBJ2-1	CASSVAGDFHNEQFF
NA	TRBV28	TRBJ2-7	CASSSQGLRPYEQYF
NA	TRBV5-5	TRBJ1-2	CASSLGAGIYGYTF
NA	TRBV6-5	TRBJ1-1	CASTSWGVTEAFF
NA	TRBV10-3	TRBJ1-1	CATHPGQASNTEAFF
NA	TRBV29-1	TRBJ2-5	CSGGPSQETQYF
NA	TRBV5-6	TRBJ2-2	CASSLISSGELFF
NA	TRBV3-1	TRBJ1-1	CASSQKGGSGTEAFF
NA	TRBV20-1	TRBJ1-3	CSAYTGNTIYF
NA	TRBV2	TRBJ2-3	CASSEAGVITDTQYF
NA	TRBV5-1	TRBJ1-1	CASSFSGTLGGTEAFF
NA	TRBV20-1	TRBJ2-7	CSAQERITYEQYF
NA	TRBV27	TRBJ2-3	CASSFGTEGTDTQYF
NA	TRBV18	TRBJ1-6	CASSALGVDNSPLHF
NA	TRBV12-3/TRBV12-4	TRBJ2-5	CASSLARQGAGETQYF
NA	TRBV7-9	TRBJ2-3	CASSGQGNTDTQYF
NA	TRBV20-1	TRBJ1-1	CSARDLRTGGYTEAFF
NA	TRBV5-1	TRBJ2-7	CASSQYRGYEQYF
NA	TRBV24-1	TRBJ2-2	CATRKTGPGELFF
NA	TRBV5-4	TRBJ2-7	CASFHRGSGYEQYF
NA	TRBV10-3	TRBJ2-2	CAISESGRTSNTGELFF
NA	TRBV9	TRBJ2-1	CASSVGGIYNEQFF
NA	TRBV12-3/TRBV12-4	TRBJ1-1	CASSFQTGADLNTEAFF
NA	TRBV18	TRBJ2-5	CASSPVGETQYF
NA	TRBV20-1	TRBJ2-5	CSALRGAGSRETQYF
medium-sized	TRBV7-2	TRBJ2-2	CASSLSFSRAGTGELFF
NA	TRBV7-9	TRBJ1-1	CASSPAGQGRTEAFF
NA	TRBV6-1	TRBJ2-7	CATDNHQGRPSYEQYF
NA	TRBV29-1	TRBJ2-7	CSVESSGTYEQYF
NA	TRBV10-3	TRBJ2-2	CAISPGQANTGELFF
NA	TRBV9	TRBJ2-5	CASSVGGDLGLVGLETQYF
NA	TRBV5-8	TRBJ1-1	CASRRIEGEAFF
NA	TRBV5-1	TRBJ1-5	CASSLSGDGNQPQHF
NA	TRBV25-1	TRBJ1-4	CASSEYPGANEKLFF
NA	TRBV6-5	TRBJ2-7	CASSYRFAGASSYEQYF
NA	TRBV20-1	TRBJ2-3	CSARPSASGRVTDTQYF